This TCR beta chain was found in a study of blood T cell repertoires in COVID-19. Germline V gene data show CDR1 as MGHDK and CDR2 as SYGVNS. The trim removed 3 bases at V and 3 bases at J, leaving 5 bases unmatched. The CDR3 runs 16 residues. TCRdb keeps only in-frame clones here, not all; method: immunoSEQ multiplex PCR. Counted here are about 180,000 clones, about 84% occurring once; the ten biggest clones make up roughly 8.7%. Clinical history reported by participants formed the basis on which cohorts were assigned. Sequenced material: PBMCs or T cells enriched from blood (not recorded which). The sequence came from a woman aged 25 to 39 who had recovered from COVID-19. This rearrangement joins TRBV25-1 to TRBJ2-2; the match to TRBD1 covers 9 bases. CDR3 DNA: TGTGCCAGCAGTGACCCGGGACAGGGATACACCGGGGAGCTGTTTTTT. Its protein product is CASSDPGQGYTGELFF.